Sequencing of this TCR beta chain was carried out in a study of shared clonotypes between healthy human individuals (dated by TCRdb to 2019 to 2021). The study in broad terms: The cohort included three men and two women between 18 and 49 years of age. Per donor, three plates each were used for CD4 naive and CD4 memory, two for CD8 naive, and one for CD8 memory. Blood TCR repertoires of roughly five healthy adults were deeply sequenced to estimate repertoire size and the extent of clonotype sharing between individuals. To increase sequencing depth and limit assay-specific biases, different laboratories used diverse techniques to prepare libraries and sequence TCR repertoires. Between about 0.8 and 9 billion PBMCs per donor were obtained by leukapheresis.

Notes on this clone: This clone's antigen is unknown. Nothing much larger sits one base from this clone, and base qualities are not available.

Donors were healthy HIV-negative adults with no recently reported acute infections or vaccinations. Only Caucasian adults living in Nashville, Tennessee, USA were represented among the donors. Magnetic negative selection was used to enrich CD4+ T cells, after which naive cells were positively selected on CD45RA and the negative fraction became the memory subset. After blood collection by leukapheresis, PBMCs were isolated using Ficoll-Histopaque density gradient centrifugation and then cryopreserved in the vapor phase of liquid nitrogen. Analytical flow cytometry was used to check the purity and quantity of each magnetically sorted T cell population. From each sorted fraction, genomic DNA was isolated and quantified by UV absorbance on a Nanodrop 2000c. TCR CDR3 regions were amplified from genomic DNA by multiplex PCR using the deep immunoSEQ assay. Genomic DNA extracted from each cell subset was distributed evenly over all wells of several immunoSEQ 96-well plates, and each plate served as one replicate. For sorted subsets, 200 ng of genomic DNA, equivalent to 30,000 or so T cell genomes, went into each replicate PCR. Purified libraries were quantified with a Qubit 3.0 fluorometer, sized on a Bioanalyzer 2100, and re-quantified with the KAPA Library Quantification kit. Every immunoSEQ 96-well plate was sequenced on a dedicated single-read 150-cycle Illumina NextSeq 550 flow cell. Turning to the authors' computational methods: The immunoSEQ output contained only junctional sequences without quality scores, so filtering could not match that applied to full-length reads. To assign V/J genes and CDR3, sequences were annotated against IMGT germline references using PyIR, a Python wrapper for IgBLAST v1.9. Reads were filtered out if the reads had weak V/J assignments (E-value above 1e-6), no CDR3, stop codons, out-of-frame junctions, or ambiguous translated residues. A V3J clonotype was defined by an identical inferred V gene, J gene, and CDR3 amino acid sequence. Percentage overlap between repertoires was calculated by dividing the number of shared unique clonotypes by the size of the smaller repertoire. Repertoire richness was assessed with RTK rarefaction, the Chao1 estimator, and Recon v2.1 estimates of unobserved clonotypes. Generation probabilities for all TCRbeta clonotypes obtained by the gDNA method from a handful of donors were computed using OLGA. In TCRdb, the immuneACCESS table is reduced to in-frame sequences with V and J assigned. These tables do not hold every clone; where another copy was compared, an unresolved V gene accounts for under half, and the others remain unexplained. V, J and clone size were drawn from that table, and D and trimming were deduced from the DNA. For this sample the table gives a few million clones, of which 90% to 95% were detected only once. Jointly, the top ten make up around 0.15% of the sample.

What the research found in general, with its limitations: Even with the large sequencing depth, rarefaction of the sorted-subset datasets indicated that sequencing was incomplete. Compared with non-shared clonotypes, the clonotypes found in all four sorted-subset donors had higher generation probabilities. Based on pairwise subsampling, the degree of clonotype sharing among donors was expected to be affected by sequencing depth. Larger estimated clonotype richness was generally found for naive subsets than for memory subsets. Across four donors, roughly 5.4% of naive CD4, roughly 3.5% of naive CD8, around 2.1% of memory CD4, and around 0.4% of memory CD8 clonotypes were shared. Sampling was restricted to blood, and TCR repertoires in tissue are likely to differ from TCR repertoires in blood. The small number of donors limited the genetic and exposure-history diversity represented.

Sequenced input: naive CD4+ T cells sorted from blood. The cell subset or site label corresponds to: CD45RA+ positively selected. The sequence derives from a man in his late teens or twenties in good health.

At the DNA level, the sequence is TGTGCCAGCAGCATAGTCGAGAGCTCCTACGAGCAGTACTTC. Its translation reads: CASSIVESSYEQYF. The rearrangement combines TRBV6-5 with TRBJ2-7, with the identity of the D gene unclear. According to the germline V gene, CDR1 reads MNHEY and CDR2 reads SVGAGI. There are 14 amino acids in the CDR3, from cysteine to phenylalanine inclusive. Of the read, only the CDR3 DNA is kept; its 42 bases are in frame from base 1. The V end loses 6 bases and the J end loses 0 bases, and a stretch of 12 bases separates them.